This record concerns one T cell receptor beta chain sequence. What it binds is unknown. The data originate from a study of post-analysis software for immune sequencing data. Across the whole study: In terms of disease course, relapsing-remitting, secondary progressive and progressive-relapsing multiple sclerosis were included. Overall study results and limits: Relative to controls, patients had about five TRBV segments at higher frequency, with TRBV5-6, TRBV5-1 and TRBV20-1 among these. By F measure, samples from a shared preparation batch strongly co-clustered. Among multiple sclerosis patients, normalized Chao1 diversity was significantly below that of controls.

Unique-molecular-identifier-tagged TCR beta cDNA libraries were used. T cells numbering 1 to 10 million yielded about 500,000 cDNA molecules. MiXCR, applied by TCRdb to the PCR reads, yields one record per CDR3 protein. The table has approximately 730,000 distinct CDR3 sequences, roughly 29% seen once; the top ten hold approximately 0.6%. CDR3 length equals 17 residues. V dropped 0 bases and J dropped 4; count of bases not matched to a gene: 11. From germline, CDR1 is DFQATT and CDR2 SNEGSKA (reference sequence). The TCR sequence derives from a girl aged 10 to 17 with multiple sclerosis. The sequenced material came from blood. The chain joins TRBV20-1 to TRBJ2-1, with 8 bases lining up with TRBD2. The CDR3 loop reads CSARDPLAGPPYNEQFF. The CDR3, as DNA: TGCAGTGCTAGAGACCCCTTAGCGGGACCACCATACAATGAGCAGTTCTTC.